Included here is one T cell receptor beta chain sequence, with context. As yet, its antigen is unknown. V dropped 4 bases and J dropped 0 bases, with 15 bases sitting between them. The CDR3 has 16 amino acids. Germline assignment: CDR1 SGHNT and CDR2 YYREEE (reference sequence). These data belong to a study of cytomegalovirus exposure and HLA in healthy donors. Study-wide points: In a later analysis, most CMV-associated TCR beta chains appeared HLA-restricted. When analyzed later, the rates of TCR association showed variation by HLA locus, with DRB1 the most and HLA-C the fewest.

Unrecorded immune exposures were likely, despite nominal health at sampling. PCR involved 60 Vbeta and 13 Jbeta primers. The method was immunoSEQ multiplex PCR; TCRdb's version includes in-frame clones alone and lacks a portion of them. The sample shows about 200,000 clones, about 88% of them seen only once. Sequencing was performed on PBMCs. The sequence came from a woman aged 25 to 39 in good health and CMV-seronegative. V is TRBV5-4 and J is TRBJ2-3; D is ambiguous. CDR3 in DNA: TGTGCCAGCAGCCCTTTCTCGACTCGTAGCACAGATACGCAGTATTTT. Translation gives CASSPFSTRSTDTQYF.